The 20 T cell receptor beta chains below come from one sample, sequenced in a study of blood T cell repertoires in COVID-19. Only in-frame clones appear in the TCRdb table, and some are missing; sequencing was by immunoSEQ multiplex PCR. This table holds around 30,000 clones, about nine tenths found once. Sequencing was carried out using peripheral blood. These receptors all stem from a man aged 55 to 69 with active COVID-19.

This chain joins TRBV15 and TRBJ1-5; no clear D. CDR1 is LNHNV, CDR2 YYDKDF, per germline (reference sequence). This CDR3 region has 12 residues. V was clipped by 1 base and J by 7 bases, with 5 bases between them. DNA for the CDR3: TGTGCCACCAGCAGAGTTGGCCAGCCCCAGCATTTT. It encodes CATSRVGQPQHF.

This clone was seen only once. This chain joins TRBV6-2 or TRBV6-3 and TRBJ1-1, with a possible D match to TRBD1 (6 bases). The V gene's germline CDR1 is MNHEY and CDR2 SVGEGT. This CDR3 comprises 14 residues. Trimming stripped 6 bases from V and 7 bases from J, with 18 bases between. The CDR3 DNA sequence: TGTGCCAGCAGCCCCATGCGGACAGTCTATGAAGCTTTCTTT. This codes for CASSPMRTVYEAFF.

This chain links TRBV18 with TRBJ1-2; TRBD1 matches 8 bases. Losses at the gene ends were 3 bases for V and 8 bases for J; bases not matched to a gene: 8. The CDR3 is 14 amino acids. The germline gives CDR1 KGHSH, CDR2 LQKENI. CDR3: CASSPEQGVGGYTF. CDR3 in DNA: TGTGCCAGCTCACCGGAACAGGGGGTCGGGGGCTACACCTTC.

This chain links TRBV14 with TRBJ2-1; 7 nucleotides match TRBD2. Germline CDR1 SGHDN, CDR2 FVKESK. This CDR3 has 11 amino acids. With V trimmed by 3 bases and J by 10 bases, 0 bases remained unmatched. DNA for the CDR3: TGTGCCAGCAGCCAGGGACTAGAGCAGTTCTTC. This encodes CASSQGLEQFF.

This chain uses TRBV4-2 with TRBJ2-3; 8 nucleotides match TRBD2. After removal of 0 bases from V and 2 bases from J, the junction contained 4 bases not matched to a gene. The CDR3 contains 16 residues. Per the germline V gene, CDR1 is LGHNA and CDR2 is YNFKEQ. This CDR3 is CASSQELRGATDTQYF. The CDR3 coding sequence is TGTGCCAGCAGCCAAGAGTTGCGGGGGGCCACAGATACGCAGTATTTT.

This clone showed up just once. The chain uses TRBV7-3 and TRBJ1-2, with unresolved D. The CDR3 sequence is 13 residues long. Germline loops: CDR1 SGHTA, CDR2 FQGTGA. The germline V and J ends were trimmed by 3 bases and 7 bases, with 12 bases remaining between them. The CDR3 coding sequence is TGTGCCAGCAGCTTGTATGGAGAGGTTGGCTACACCTTC. Residues: CASSLYGEVGYTF.

The rearrangement links TRBV7-2 to TRBJ2-7; D not resolved. The CDR3 runs 11 residues. Looked up from germline, CDR1 is SGHTA and CDR2 is FQGNSA. V lost 5 bases and J 3 bases, leaving 5 bases between the germline ends. Written as DNA, the CDR3 is TGTGCCAGCAGCCTTCTCTACGAGCAGTACTTC. This sequence encodes CASSLLYEQYF.

This clone was found once. The V gene is TRBV7-9, the J gene TRBJ2-2; D might be TRBD1 (6 bases). CDR1 is SEHNR and CDR2 is FQNEAQ in the germline V gene (reference sequence). There are 15 residues in the CDR3. Trimming stripped 1 base from V and 1 base from J, with 7 bases between. The CDR3 loop reads CASSLDRVNTGELFF. The CDR3 nucleotides read TGTGCCAGCAGCTTAGACAGGGTGAACACCGGGGAGCTGTTTTTT.

The chain couples TRBV18 to TRBJ1-2, with TRBD1 identical over 7 bases. Germline CDR1 reads KGHSH; CDR2 reads LQKENI. V shed 5 bases, J shed 6 bases, and the junction held 3 bases outside the gene matches. The CDR3 runs 12 residues. CDR3 residues: CASSAGGNGYTF. The CDR3, as DNA: TGTGCCAGCTCAGCAGGGGGGAATGGCTACACCTTC.

This clone was seen a few times. The V and J genes are TRBV19 and TRBJ1-6; D is ambiguous. Germline V lookup: CDR1 LNHDA, CDR2 SQIVND (reference sequence). V lost 5 bases and J 7 bases, leaving 12 bases between the germline ends. CDR3 length: 14 amino acids. The CDR3 coding sequence is TGTGCCAGTAGTTCGGGTCTTCTGAATTCACCCCTCCACTTT. Its protein is CASSSGLLNSPLHF. The whole variable domain, remainder taken from reference TRBV19 and TRBJ1-6, is DGGITQSPKYLFRKEGQNVTLSCEQNLNHDAMYWYRQDPGQGLRLIYYSQIVNDFQKGDIAEGYSVSREKKESFPLTVTSAQKNPTAFYLCASSSGLLNSPLHFGNGTRLTVT.

The rearrangement joins TRBV3-1 (or the pseudogene TRBV3-2) to TRBJ1-1, with no clear D. This CDR3 has 13 residues. The germline V gene has CDR1 LGHDT and CDR2 YNNKEL (reference sequence). Trimming stripped 1 base from V and 5 bases from J, with 8 bases between. The CDR3 DNA sequence: TGTGCCAGCAGCCAAGTTGGCGGAACTGAAGCTTTCTTT. The encoded protein is CASSQVGGTEAFF.

The chain is built from TRBV19 and TRBJ2-7; D possibly corresponds to TRBD1 (5 bases). Trimming stripped 0 bases from V and 0 bases from J, with 12 bases between. Looked up from germline, CDR1 is LNHDA and CDR2 is SQIVND (reference sequence). CDR3 length equals 16 residues. As DNA, the CDR3 is TGTGCCAGTAGTATAGATCTAGGGGAACTCTCCTACGAGCAGTACTTC. Translated: CASSIDLGELSYEQYF.

This chain connects TRBV10-3 to TRBJ1-5, with D perhaps TRBD1 (5 bases). The germline CDR1 and CDR2 sequences are ENHRY and SYGVKD. There are 14 residues in the CDR3. Trimming removed 0 bases at V and 4 bases at J, with 7 bases between. The DNA for the CDR3 is TGTGCCATCAGTGAGTCGGGGGGGAATCAGCCCCAGCATTTT. The encoded protein is CAISESGGNQPQHF.

This chain joins TRBV18 and TRBJ1-6, with no clear D. With 8 bases removed from V and 0 bases from J, the gap between germline ends came to 11 bases. This CDR3 spans 15 amino acids. Germline V CDR1 and CDR2: KGHSH, LQKENI. The CDR3 protein is CASREQSSYNSPLHF. CDR3 nucleotides: TGTGCCAGCCGTGAACAGAGCTCCTATAATTCACCCCTCCACTTT.

The gene calls are TRBV10-2 and TRBJ1-5, with 9 bases matching TRBD1. With 8 bases clipped from V and 6 bases from J, the junction kept 5 bases outside the gene matches. Germline CDR1 and CDR2: WSHSY and SAAADI. This CDR3 spans 13 amino acids. CDR3 coding DNA: TGCGCCAGCTCCGACAGGGGGGTTCAGCCCCAGCATTTT. Translating it yields CASSDRGVQPQHF.

The chain links TRBV30 to TRBJ1-2; weak D call: TRBD1 (5 bases). There are 13 residues in the CDR3. CDR1 GTSNPN and CDR2 SVGIG come from the germline V gene (reference sequence). With 7 bases removed from V and 1 base from J, the gap between germline ends came to 13 bases. The CDR3 reads CASDDRYNYGYTF. The CDR3 DNA sequence: TGTGCCTCCGACGACAGATATAACTATGGCTACACCTTC.

The chain joins TRBV18 to TRBJ1-4; TRBD1 aligns across 7 bases. This CDR3 contains 14 residues. Germline values: CDR1 KGHSH, CDR2 LQKENI. After removal of 5 bases from V and 7 bases from J, the junction contained 7 bases not matched to a gene. The CDR3: CASSSDRTGEKLFF. The CDR3 bases are TGTGCCAGCTCATCAGACAGGACAGGTGAAAAACTGTTTTTT.

The chain uses TRBV2 and TRBJ2-7; D remains ambiguous. Germline-derived CDR1 and CDR2 are SNHLY and FYNNEI. The V gene lost 2 bases and the J gene lost 3 bases, with 11 bases spanning the gap. The CDR3 spans 14 residues. The CDR3 nucleotides read TGTGCCAGCAGTGAATTAGGCCGAGGCTACGAGCAGTACTTC. It is translated as CASSELGRGYEQYF.

V gene TRBV14 combines with J gene TRBJ2-3, with 10 bases matching TRBD1. The CDR3 has 15 amino acids. Trimming at V came to 5 bases and at J to 5 bases, leaving 7 bases not matched to a gene. From germline, CDR1 is SGHDN and CDR2 FVKESK. Written as DNA, the CDR3 is TGTGCCAGCAGCACCGGGACAGGGGTGAGAGATACGCAGTATTTT. It is translated as CASSTGTGVRDTQYF.

The V call is TRBV19, the J call TRBJ1-2, with D possibly being TRBD1 (6 bases). V lost 5 bases and J lost 5, with 15 bases in between. Germline V gives CDR1 LNHDA, CDR2 SQIVND (reference sequence). The CDR3 consists of 14 residues. This CDR3 is CASSSRGAVYGYTF. CDR3 bases: TGTGCCAGTAGTTCTCGGGGGGCCGTATATGGCTACACCTTC.